The rows below give T cell receptor beta chains drawn from one sample of a study of blood T cells in healthy people across ages. TCRdb re-called the 5' RACE reads with MiXCR, one entry per CDR3 protein. The sample shows hundreds of thousands of distinct CDR3 sequences, roughly 49% of them seen only once. The specimen sequenced was blood. The receptors were sampled from a woman in her fifties or sixties in good health. The CDR3 runs from the conserved cysteine through the conserved F or W. D genes are given only for firm matches. Some rows mark clone size as missing; the rest say once, few, many or name a class of expanded clone.

TRBD2 TRBJ2-7 NA TRBV7-6 TGTGCCAGCAGCTTAGGGACTAGCGGGAGGATTTGGTCCTACGAGCAGTACTTC CASSLGTSGRIWSYEQYF
TRBD2 TRBJ2-1 NA TRBV20-1 TGCAGTGCTAGAGATATAGCGGGAGGAGGTTTCAATGAGCAGTTCTTC CSARDIAGGGFNEQFF
NA TRBJ2-1 few TRBV6-2/TRBV6-3 TGTGCCAGCAGTTCCCGGGGGAACAATGAGCAGTTCTTC CASSSRGNNEQFF
TRBD2 TRBJ2-7 many TRBV7-2 TGTGCCAGCAGCTCCGGACTAGCGGGACTACCGCCCTACGAGCAGTACTTC CASSSGLAGLPPYEQYF
NA TRBJ1-3 NA TRBV5-1 TGCGCCAGCAGCTTGGCTGCCTCTGGCAGGGGCCTCTCTGGAAACACCATATATTTT CASSLAASGRGLSGNTIYF
TRBD2 TRBJ2-7 NA TRBV9 TGTGCCAGCAGCGTTTCCGGGACTAGCGGAGGATGTGAGCAGTACTTC CASSVSGTSGGCEQYF
NA TRBJ2-2 NA TRBV10-3 TGTGCCATCAGGGGGACCGGGGAGCTGTTTTTT CAIRGTGELFF
TRBD2 TRBJ2-3 NA TRBV2 TGTGCCAGCAGGAGACTAGCGGGAGAGGGGACAGATACGCAGTATTTT CASRRLAGEGTDTQYF
NA TRBJ2-7 few TRBV10-3 TGTGCCATCAGTGAACGGGGGGCATTGGAGAACGAGCAGTACTTC CAISERGALENEQYF
NA TRBJ2-1 NA TRBV29-1 TGCAGCGTTGAATCTGGACAGACCTACGATGAGCAGTTCTTC CSVESGQTYDEQFF
NA TRBJ2-5 few TRBV5-1 TGCGCCAGCAGCTTGGTGCCAGGGAACAAGCAGTACTTC CASSLVPGNKQYF
NA TRBJ1-5 NA TRBV3-1 TGTGCCAGCAGCCAAGGTCCAGGAATGGATCGGCCCCAGCATTTT CASSQGPGMDRPQHF
TRBD1 TRBJ1-5 NA TRBV27 TGTGCCAGCAGTGCCGGGACAGGGGGCAATCAGCCCCAGCATTTT CASSAGTGGNQPQHF
TRBD2 TRBJ2-3 NA TRBV6-6 TGTGCCAACAGTTACCTTCAGCGGGATCGGCAGTATTTT CANSYLQRDRQYF
TRBD1 TRBJ1-4 NA TRBV7-8 TGTGCCAGCAGCTTAGGGACAGGACGGAGAGCAACTAATGAAAAACTGTTTTTT CASSLGTGRRATNEKLFF
NA TRBJ1-6 NA TRBV27 TGTGCCAGCAGTTTCCGTCGCTATAATTCACCCCTCCACTTT CASSFRRYNSPLHF
TRBD1 TRBJ2-3 NA TRBV2 TGTGCCAGCAAACCGGGACAGGACACAGATACGCAGTATTTT CASKPGQDTDTQYF
NA TRBJ2-7 few TRBV7-9 TGTGCCAGCAGCTTAGGAGCCTCCCACGAGCAGTACTTC CASSLGASHEQYF
NA TRBJ2-7 NA TRBV5-1 TGCGCCAGCAGCCTACAGGGTCCGGTCTACGAGCAGTACTTC CASSLQGPVYEQYF